This is a list of T cell receptor beta chains from one sample in a study of blood T cell repertoires in COVID-19. Here immunoSEQ multiplex PCR was the method, and the copy in TCRdb shows in-frame clones only, minus some. This sample has under 250,000 clones, with approximately 85% found just once. The specimen sequenced was peripheral blood. The receptors stem from a woman between 65 and 79 years old with acute or convalescent COVID-19. CDR3s include the opening cysteine and the closing phenylalanine or tryptophan. The D gene is left open where the match is weak. Clone size appears in some rows only: once, few, many, or a class for an expanded clone.

V gene,D gene,J gene,CDR3 length,clone size,CDR3 protein,CDR3 DNA
TRBV5-3,.,TRBJ1-2,14,once,CARIGVGHRYGYTF,TGTGCCAGAATAGGCGTTGGACACCGCTATGGCTACACCTTC
TRBV23-1,.,TRBJ2-7,22,.,CASSQSRVWNGRDICSSYEQYF,TGCGCCAGCAGTCAATCAAGGGTCTGGAATGGCAGGGACATCTGTAGCTCCTACGAGCAGTACTTC
TRBV14,.,TRBJ1-1,15,.,CASSYRSGRNTEAFF,TGTGCCAGCAGCTACCGTTCGGGGAGGAACACTGAAGCTTTCTTT
TRBV19,TRBD1,TRBJ2-3,16,.,CASSLITGVLTDTQYF,TGTGCCAGTAGTCTAATAACAGGGGTCCTCACAGATACGCAGTATTTT
TRBV29-1,.,TRBJ2-1,14,.,CSVQTSPTRDEQFF,TGCAGCGTACAAACCTCCCCAACCAGGGATGAGCAGTTCTTC
TRBV6-2/TRBV6-3,.,TRBJ1-5,14,.,CASSYLDSSQPQHF,TGTGCCAGCAGTTATCTAGATTCGTCCCAGCCCCAGCATTTT
TRBV2,.,TRBJ1-3,15,few,CASSLDRWSGNTIYF,TGTGCCAGCAGCCTAGACCGTTGGTCTGGAAACACCATATATTTT
TRBV6-6,.,TRBJ2-3,14,.,CASTFLGGTDTQYF,TGTGCCAGCACCTTTCTAGGCGGCACAGATACGCAGTATTTT
TRBV19,.,TRBJ1-1,15,once,CASKDNPRRGTEAFF,TGTGCCAGTAAGGACAATCCCAGGAGGGGCACTGAAGCTTTCTTT
TRBV30,.,TRBJ1-1,15,.,CAWTETGGKWTEAFF,TGTGCCTGGACCGAAACGGGGGGCAAGTGGACTGAAGCTTTCTTT
TRBV5-4,.,TRBJ1-5,13,.,CASSAGEGQPQHF,TGTGCCAGCAGCGCAGGGGAGGGTCAGCCCCAGCATTTT
TRBV5-4,.,TRBJ2-2,14,.,CASNTQGPAGELFF,TGTGCCAGCAACACACAGGGACCTGCCGGGGAGCTGTTTTTT
TRBV7-2,.,TRBJ2-7,15,.,CASSLDVGDPSEQYF,TGTGCCAGCAGCTTAGACGTAGGGGATCCCTCCGAGCAGTACTTC
TRBV7-6,.,TRBJ1-4,15,.,CASSSLAGLNEKLFF,TGTGCCAGCAGCTCCTTGGCAGGGTTAAATGAAAAACTGTTTTTT
TRBV6-5,.,TRBJ2-3,14,.,CASSRQFRADTQYF,TGTGCCAGCAGCCGACAGTTCCGGGCAGATACGCAGTATTTT
TRBV5-1,.,TRBJ2-6,19,.,CASSLGARPNYSGANVLTF,TGCGCCAGCAGCTTGGGGGCCCGCCCCAATTACTCTGGGGCCAACGTCCTGACTTTC
TRBV6-5,.,TRBJ1-1,14,.,CASEGRGRGTEAFF,TGTGCCAGTGAGGGTCGTGGACGGGGAACTGAAGCTTTCTTT
TRBV9,.,TRBJ1-6,15,once,CASSVRTGYNSPLHF,TGTGCCAGCAGCGTAAGAACGGGGTATAATTCACCCCTCCACTTT
TRBV24-1,.,TRBJ2-1,11,.,CATRTESEQFF,TGTGCCACCAGGACAGAGTCTGAGCAGTTCTTC
TRBV7-9,.,TRBJ1-1,13,.,CASSLSRNTEAFF,TGTGCCAGCAGCTTATCCAGGAACACTGAAGCTTTCTTT
TRBV6-2/TRBV6-3,.,TRBJ1-1,12,.,CASSYIQGEAFF,TGTGCCAGCAGTTACATCCAGGGTGAAGCTTTCTTT
TRBV28,.,TRBJ1-2,13,.,CASKTGPNYGYTF,TGTGCCAGCAAGACAGGCCCTAACTATGGCTACACCTTC
TRBV5-1,TRBD2,TRBJ2-7,15,.,CASSLAPGSAGEQYF,TGCGCCAGCAGCTTGGCCCCAGGGTCAGCGGGAGAGCAGTACTTC
TRBV7-2,.,TRBJ1-6,15,once,CASSALRQDNSPLHF,TGTGCCAGCAGCGCCCTGAGGCAAGATAATTCACCCCTCCACTTT
TRBV6-5,.,TRBJ1-3,15,.,CASSYRESSGNTIYF,TGTGCCAGCAGTTACAGGGAGAGCTCTGGAAACACCATATATTTT
TRBV6-2/TRBV6-3,.,TRBJ2-5,14,.,CASSYGGREETQYF,TGTGCCAGCAGTTACGGCGGCAGAGAAGAGACCCAGTACTTC
TRBV12-3/TRBV12-4,.,TRBJ2-7,13,.,CASSLVSSYEQYF,TGTGCCAGCAGTTTAGTCAGCTCCTACGAGCAGTACTTC
TRBV19,.,TRBJ1-1,16,.,CASMGRGGVVRTEAFF,TGTGCCAGTATGGGTAGGGGAGGAGTGGTGAGAACTGAAGCTTTCTTT
TRBV6-2/TRBV6-3,.,TRBJ2-1,17,once,CASSYVLGDTIYNEQFF,TGTGCCAGCAGTTACGTTTTGGGGGACACCATCTACAATGAGCAGTTCTTC
TRBV10-3,.,TRBJ1-3,14,.,CAIRLGLSGNTIYF,TGTGCCATCAGGCTTGGCCTCTCTGGAAACACCATATATTTT
TRBV18,.,TRBJ1-3,14,.,CASSPDSTGNTIYF,TGTGCCAGCTCACCTGACAGTACTGGAAACACCATATATTTT
TRBV9,TRBD1,TRBJ2-7,15,once,CASSAGQGTYYEQYF,TGTGCCAGCAGCGCCGGACAGGGGACCTACTACGAGCAGTACTTC
TRBV15,.,TRBJ2-7,15,.,CATSMSRTASYEQYF,TGTGCCACCAGCATGAGCCGGACAGCGTCCTACGAGCAGTACTTC
TRBV7-9,TRBD1,TRBJ2-7,14,.,CASSRGQVAYEQYF,TGTGCCAGCAGCCGAGGACAGGTCGCCTACGAGCAGTACTTC
TRBV2,.,TRBJ1-3,15,few,CASSEQAFSGNTIYF,TGTGCCAGCAGTGAGCAGGCCTTCTCTGGAAACACCATATATTTT
TRBV5-5,.,TRBJ2-7,15,.,CASSWGGQAAYEQYF,TGTGCCAGCAGCTGGGGGGGCCAGGCCGCCTACGAGCAGTACTTC
TRBV5-1,.,TRBJ2-7,12,.,CASSSGLYEQYF,TGCGCCAGCAGCTCAGGGTTATACGAGCAGTACTTC
TRBV5-1,TRBD2,TRBJ2-1,16,.,CASTSTSGGPGDEQFF,TGCGCCAGCACCAGTACTAGCGGGGGTCCAGGGGATGAGCAGTTCTTC
TRBV20-1,TRBD1,TRBJ1-1,14,.,CSASGTGGWTEAFF,TGCAGTGCTAGTGGGACAGGGGGGTGGACTGAAGCTTTCTTT
TRBV5-1,.,TRBJ2-1,15,.,CASSFDSVTYNEQFF,TGCGCCAGCAGCTTTGACTCGGTCACCTACAATGAGCAGTTCTTC
TRBV5-4,.,TRBJ2-3,12,.,CASSLAQGAQYF,TGTGCCAGCAGCTTGGCACAGGGCGCGCAGTATTTT
TRBV4-3,.,TRBJ1-5,12,.,CASVESNQPQHF,TGCGCCAGCGTGGAGAGCAATCAGCCCCAGCATTTT
TRBV7-2,TRBD1,TRBJ1-6,15,.,CASSLVGGTATPLHF,TGTGCCAGCAGCTTAGTGGGCGGGACAGCCACTCCCCTCCACTTT
TRBV9,TRBD1,TRBJ2-5,14,.,CASSAGQNQETQYF,TGTGCCAGCAGCGCGGGACAGAACCAAGAGACCCAGTACTTC
TRBV7-8,TRBD1,TRBJ1-2,18,once,CASSSTRGDRGLNYGYTF,TGTGCCAGCAGCTCCACAAGGGGTGACAGGGGCCTTAACTATGGCTACACCTTC
TRBV18,.,TRBJ1-3,16,once,CASSSAPQGVGNTIYF,TGTGCCAGCTCATCAGCCCCACAGGGTGTTGGAAACACCATATATTTT
TRBV4-1,TRBD1,TRBJ1-2,16,.,CASSQDGGQGNYGYTF,TGCGCCAGCAGCCAAGATGGCGGACAGGGGAACTATGGCTACACCTTC
TRBV6-6,.,TRBJ1-2,13,.,CASWRGGGHGYTF,TGTGCCAGCTGGCGGGGAGGAGGACATGGCTACACCTTC
TRBV2,TRBD1,TRBJ1-5,17,once,CASTPGITGASNQPQHF,TGTGCCAGCACTCCGGGAATTACAGGGGCCAGCAATCAGCCCCAGCATTTT
TRBV9,.,TRBJ1-4,13,.,CASSGDGGEKLFF,TGTGCCAGCAGCGGGGATGGAGGAGAAAAACTGTTTTTT
TRBV29-1,.,TRBJ1-2,15,many,CSVEPGREANYGYTF,TGCAGCGTTGAGCCAGGGAGGGAGGCTAACTATGGCTACACCTTC
TRBV28,.,TRBJ2-7,14,.,CASQEAGLSDEQYF,TGTGCCAGCCAAGAAGCAGGGCTCTCGGACGAGCAGTACTTC
TRBV5-1,.,TRBJ1-6,14,once,CASSLGAGNSPLHF,TGCGCCAGCAGCTTGGGCGCGGGTAATTCACCCCTCCACTTT
TRBV4-3,.,TRBJ1-3,15,.,CASSQGGNSGNTIYF,TGCGCCAGCAGCCAAGGGGGCAACTCTGGAAACACCATATATTTT
TRBV29-1,TRBD1,TRBJ1-1,13,.,CSVADRGLTEAFF,TGCAGCGTCGCGGACAGGGGGCTTACTGAAGCTTTCTTT
TRBV6-5,TRBD1,TRBJ1-6,16,.,CASRYTGGRGWSPLHF,TGTGCCAGCAGATACACAGGGGGCAGGGGTTGGTCACCCCTCCACTTT
TRBV7-9,.,TRBJ1-1,14,.,CASSPYREWTEAFF,TGTGCCAGCAGCCCTTACAGGGAATGGACTGAAGCTTTCTTT
TRBV19,TRBD1,TRBJ2-2,14,.,CATTDRLTTGELFF,TGTGCCACAACGGACAGGCTAACCACCGGGGAGCTGTTTTTT